What follows is one TCR beta chain and its context. Its antigen is still unknown. This entry belongs to a study of cytomegalovirus exposure and HLA in healthy donors. This table comes from immunoSEQ multiplex PCR, and its TCRdb copy is limited to in-frame clones, with some not included. The table has over 120,000 clones, about 95% seen once. Points from the study as a whole: Most TCR sequences were rare, but some public TCRs occurred in many donors. There were a few CMV-associated chains whose specificity for CMV antigens was confirmed in vitro.

Germline CDR1 and CDR2: SGHNT and YYREEE (reference sequence). The CDR3 has 14 amino acids. Trimming took 9 bases from V and 2 from J, leaving 18 bases between them. This receptor was identified in a man aged 18 to 29 in good health and CMV-seropositive. The V gene is TRBV5-4, the J gene TRBJ2-7, with D possibly TRBD1 on 5 matching bases. The material sequenced was PBMCs. This CDR3 reads CAMKAGQEAYEQYF. CDR3 DNA sequence: TGTGCCATGAAGGCCGGACAAGAGGCCTACGAGCAGTACTTC.